The T cell receptor beta chain under discussion was sequenced for a study of beta chain features in type 1 diabetes. Study-wide results and caveats: Within the patient group, naive, central memory and Treg TCRB repertoires appeared more similar to each other than within healthy donors. VDJ junctions from type 1 diabetes patients carried fewer insertions and larger deletions. In every one of the four CD4+ subsets, TCRB CDR3s were moderately but significantly shorter in Type 1 diabetes patients.

Blood was collected once per donor into heparin, averaging approximately 0.12 L. Germline V gene data show CDR1 as SQVTM and CDR2 as ANQGSEA. The CDR3 totals 13 residues. V shed 7 bases and J shed 4 bases, with 16 bases lying between them. About this clone: Its specificity is unknown.

Isolated RNA was reverse transcribed in full, so expressed TCRB transcripts were sequenced. Libraries were prepared by immunoSEQ multiplex PCR; TCRdb keeps only in-frame clonotypes and omits some of them. The sample consists of about 260,000 clones, roughly 25% of them appearing once. This TCR was recovered from a woman aged 30 to 39 with type 1 diabetes. Sequenced material: naive CD4+ T cells from blood. The chain uses TRBV29-1 and TRBJ1-1; D possibly corresponds to TRBD1 (6 bases). CDR3 loop: CSGARGLATEAFF. The CDR3 region has the DNA TGCAGCGGCGCGCGGGGGCTTGCCACTGAAGCTTTCTTT.